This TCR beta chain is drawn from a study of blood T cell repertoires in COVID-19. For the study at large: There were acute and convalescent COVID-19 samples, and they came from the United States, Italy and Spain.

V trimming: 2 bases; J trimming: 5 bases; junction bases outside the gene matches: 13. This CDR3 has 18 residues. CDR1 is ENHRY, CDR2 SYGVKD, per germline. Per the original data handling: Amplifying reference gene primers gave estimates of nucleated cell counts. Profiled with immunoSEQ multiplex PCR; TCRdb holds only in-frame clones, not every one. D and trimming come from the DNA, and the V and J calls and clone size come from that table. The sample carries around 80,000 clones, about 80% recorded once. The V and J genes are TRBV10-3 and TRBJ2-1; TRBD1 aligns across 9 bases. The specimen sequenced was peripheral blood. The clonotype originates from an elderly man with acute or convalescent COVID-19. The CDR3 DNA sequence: TGTGCCATCAGTGAGCCGAGTGCCGGGACAGGGTCCCACAATGAGCAGTTCTTC. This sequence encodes CAISEPSAGTGSHNEQFF.